This TCR beta chain appears in the sequencing data of a study of cytomegalovirus exposure and HLA in healthy donors. Study-wide context: Earlier findings included some 120 million unique TCR beta sequences obtained from 150 million to 200 million T cells. Study observations and caveats: HLA restriction was apparent for most CMV-associated TCR beta chains in a later analysis. It was reportedly the case that the classifier diagnosed cytomegalovirus status with high specificity and sensitivity.

This PCR relied on a set of 60 Vbeta primers and 13 Jbeta primers. Generated by immunoSEQ multiplex PCR, the TCRdb table keeps only in-frame clones and is missing some. The sample has 150,000 to 200,000 clones, approximately 77% seen once. There are a few counts of this clone. Its specificity is not known. Material: PBMCs. This TCR was sampled from a male donor in good health and CMV-seropositive.

CDR3 DNA sequence: TGTGCCAGCAGCCAAGAGCCCAAGGACAGGGGTGGAGAAAAACTGTTTTTT. Amino acids: CASSQEPKDRGGEKLFF. V gene TRBV14 combines with J gene TRBJ1-4; 9 nucleotides line up with TRBD1. This CDR3 is built from 17 residues. Trimming cost V 0 bases and J 8 bases; bases outside gene matches: 10. CDR1 SGHDN and CDR2 FVKESK come from the germline V gene.